This T cell receptor (beta chain) was identified in a study of shared clonotypes between healthy human individuals. Study in general: Researchers assigned three CD4 naive, three CD4 memory, two CD8 naive and one CD8 memory plate to each donor.

This clone was seen a single time. Splitting of CD4+ cells produced CD45RA+ naive and CD45RA-negative memory subsets. Sequenced by immunoSEQ multiplex PCR; TCRdb stores in-frame clones only, minus some. The sample lists a few hundred thousand clones; approximately 97% were seen once. This clonotype originated in a woman in her 30s in good health. Input material: naive CD4+ T cells sorted from blood. Documented subset: CD45RA+ positively selected.

CDR3 bases: TGCGCCAGCAGCTTGGGGGAGGCCTATCAGCCCCAGCATTTT. It codes for CASSLGEAYQPQHF. This chain joins TRBV5-1 and TRBJ1-5; D remains ambiguous. The length of the CDR3 is 14 residues. CDR1 SGHRS and CDR2 YFSETQ come from the germline V gene. V was trimmed by 0 bases and J by 5 bases, leaving 9 bases between them.